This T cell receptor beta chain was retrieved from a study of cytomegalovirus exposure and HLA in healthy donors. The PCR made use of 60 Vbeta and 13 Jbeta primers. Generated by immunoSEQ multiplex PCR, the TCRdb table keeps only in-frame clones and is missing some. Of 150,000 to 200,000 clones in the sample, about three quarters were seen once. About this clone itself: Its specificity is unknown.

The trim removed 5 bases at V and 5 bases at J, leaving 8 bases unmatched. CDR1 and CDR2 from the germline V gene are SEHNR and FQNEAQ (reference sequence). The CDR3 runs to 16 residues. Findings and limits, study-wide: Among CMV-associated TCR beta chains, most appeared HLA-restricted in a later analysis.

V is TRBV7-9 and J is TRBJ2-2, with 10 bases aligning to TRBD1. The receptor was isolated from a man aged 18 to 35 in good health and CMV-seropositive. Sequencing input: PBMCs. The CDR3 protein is CASSTGTGVRTGELFF. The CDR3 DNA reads TGTGCCAGCAGCACCGGGACAGGGGTGAGAACCGGGGAGCTGTTTTTT.